These 28 T cell receptor beta chains originate from one sample sequenced in a study of identical twins. One entry per CDR3 protein results from TCRdb running MiXCR on the 5' RACE reads. The sample consists of over 600,000 distinct CDR3 sequences, 21% of them appearing once. These same data were also listed under a study on T cells expressing NK-cell markers.

The material sequenced was PBMCs. The receptors shown here come from a young woman in good health.

This clonotype appeared a few times. At one boundary the junction diverges from the germline segment, which might be a read error. J is TRBJ1-3 and V is TRBV20-1; D remains ambiguous. Germline assignment: CDR1 DFQATT and CDR2 SNEGSKA (reference sequence). This CDR3 spans 8 amino acids. This chain's CDR3 is CSAGPHLF. The DNA of the CDR3 is TGCAGTGCTGGACCGCACCTCTTT.

This clonotype was seen ten or more times. The rearrangement uses TRBV29-1 and TRBJ2-1, with D perhaps matching TRBD1 (7 bases). The germline CDR1 and CDR2 sequences are SQVTM and ANQGSEA. The CDR3 totals 12 residues. Trimming took off 7 bases at V and 10 bases at J, with 17 bases between the two ends. The CDR3 reads CSAATGEDEQFF. CDR3 nucleotides: TGCAGCGCTGCAACAGGGGAGGACGAGCAGTTCTTC.

This clonotype was found a few times. The chain recombines TRBV12-3 or TRBV12-4 with TRBJ2-1; the match to TRBD2 covers 10 bases. V dropped 4 bases and J dropped 7; count of bases not matched to a gene: 4. The CDR3 has 14 amino acids. The CDR3 protein is CASSSAGGLNEQFF. Written as DNA, the CDR3 is TGTGCCAGCAGTTCAGCGGGAGGGCTTAATGAGCAGTTCTTC.

This clonotype was seen a few times. The CDR3 here is CAGGDTMGYNEQFF. The CDR3 DNA is TGTGCCGGGGGAGATACAATGGGTTACAATGAGCAGTTCTTC. V usage is TRBV10-3 and J usage is TRBJ2-1, with D perhaps assigned TRBD1 or TRBD2 (5 bases each). The V gene lost 11 bases and the J gene lost 4 bases, with 18 bases spanning the gap. The V gene's germline CDR1 is ENHRY and CDR2 SYGVKD. The CDR3 covers 14 residues.

This clonotype has just a few counts. The chain links TRBV20-1 to TRBJ2-7; the match to TRBD1 covers 10 bases. With 3 bases clipped from V and 0 bases from J, the junction kept 8 bases outside the gene matches. Germline V CDR1 and CDR2: DFQATT, SNEGSKA (reference sequence). This CDR3 region has 16 residues. DNA for the CDR3: TGCAGTGCTAGCCCCGGCTGGACAGGGGGCTCCTACGAGCAGTACTTC. Amino acids: CSASPGWTGGSYEQYF.

V and J are TRBV19 and TRBJ2-3; D is possibly TRBD1 (6 bases). V was pared by 1 base and J by 3 bases, with 17 bases between. The CDR3 covers 17 residues. Germline-derived CDR1 and CDR2 are LNHDA and SQIVND (reference sequence). The CDR3 protein is CASSIVPTGLLTDTQYF. CDR3 sequence (DNA): TGTGCCAGTAGTATAGTCCCCACAGGGTTATTGACAGATACGCAGTATTTT.

This rearrangement joins TRBV5-6 to TRBJ2-3, with TRBD2 matching over 13 bases. The V gene end was trimmed by 2 bases and the J gene end by 8 bases; junction bases not matched to a gene: 11. Germline values: CDR1 SGHDT, CDR2 YYEEEE. This CDR3 contains 17 residues. The CDR3 region has the DNA TGTGCCAGCAGCTTAGGGACTAGCGGGGAACACTTGGGTACGCAGTATTTT. Translation gives CASSLGTSGEHLGTQYF.

This clonotype was observed a handful of times. This sequence joins TRBV25-1 and TRBJ2-3, with TRBD1 identical over 7 bases. Germline V lookup: CDR1 MGHDK, CDR2 SYGVNS. The CDR3 consists of 12 residues. Unmatched junction bases numbered 5, after V lost 3 bases and J lost 11 bases. The CDR3 nucleotides read TGTGCCAGCAGTGAGACCGGGACAGAGCAGTATTTT. Amino acids: CASSETGTEQYF.

As to this clonotype: This may stem from a read error, because a much larger clone lies one nucleotide away. The rearrangement uses TRBV5-1 and TRBJ2-5; 12 bases are a match to TRBD2. Trimming cost V 0 bases and J 1 base; bases outside gene matches: 1. The CDR3 is made up of 16 amino acids. Germline V gene sequence: CDR1 SGHRS, CDR2 YFSETQ. The CDR3 loop is CASSLGTSGVQETQYF. CDR3 coding DNA: TGCGCCAGCAGCTTGGGGACTAGCGGGGTCCAAGAGACCCAGTACTTC.

In its sample, this clonotype was seen a few times. The chain carries TRBV20-1 and TRBJ1-5; D gene unclear. From germline, CDR1 is DFQATT and CDR2 SNEGSKA (reference sequence). The length of the CDR3 is 12 residues. V was cut by 0 bases and J by 7 bases, with 7 bases left in between. CDR3 in DNA: TGCAGTGCTAGAGACAGGAGCCAGCCCCAGCATTTT. Protein sequence: CSARDRSQPQHF.

The V gene is TRBV4-2, the J gene TRBJ2-5, with D perhaps being TRBD1 or TRBD2 (6 bases each). Between the trimmed V and J ends, which lost 4 bases and 2 bases, there was a span of 17 bases. From germline, CDR1 is LGHNA and CDR2 YNFKEQ. The CDR3 contains 16 residues. The CDR3 DNA follows: TGTGCCAGCAGCCCAGAGAGGGGCGGGACACAAGAGACCCAGTACTTC. Its translation: CASSPERGGTQETQYF.

This clonotype occurred once. The chain is built from TRBV7-3 and TRBJ2-3; D is perhaps TRBD2 (5 bases). Trimming shortened V by 3 bases and J by 2 bases, and 15 bases separated the two germline ends. The CDR3 runs 16 residues. Germline V gene data show CDR1 as SGHTA and CDR2 as FQGTGA. CDR3 residues: CASSFVPGINTDTQYF. CDR3 DNA: TGTGCCAGCAGCTTTGTTCCCGGGATCAACACAGATACGCAGTATTTT.

This rearrangement joins TRBV5-1 to TRBJ2-3, with D unclear. This CDR3 has 14 amino acids. Germline CDR1 reads SGHRS; CDR2 reads YFSETQ. V shed 2 bases and J shed 2 bases, with 9 bases lying between them. CDR3 bases: TGCGCCAGCAGCTTAATCAGCAACACAGATACGCAGTATTTT. The encoded protein is CASSLISNTDTQYF.

V usage is TRBV12-3 or TRBV12-4 and J usage is TRBJ2-7; 13 bases are shared with TRBD2. Trimming at V came to 5 bases and at J to 5 bases, leaving 6 bases not matched to a gene. This CDR3 contains 15 residues. In nucleotides, the CDR3 is TGTGCCAGCAGTAAAGAGACTAGCGGGAGGAACGAGCAGTACTTC. Amino acids: CASSKETSGRNEQYF.

This chain connects TRBV27 to TRBJ1-1; possibly TRBD1 for D (5 bases). Trimming cost V 5 bases and J 2 bases, with 15 bases left between them. Looked up from germline, CDR1 is MNHEY and CDR2 is SMNVEV (reference sequence). The CDR3 has 15 residues. This chain's CDR3 is CASSQPGQPNTEAFF. The CDR3 DNA follows: TGTGCCAGCAGTCAACCAGGGCAGCCAAACACTGAAGCTTTCTTT.

This clonotype came up many times. The chain links TRBV30 to TRBJ1-5; D gene ambiguous. The CDR3 sequence is 13 residues long. V was cut by 1 base and J by 0 bases, with 4 bases left in between. The germline V gene has CDR1 GTSNPN and CDR2 SVGIG (reference sequence). CDR3 loop: CAWSEDSNQPQHF. DNA for the CDR3: TGTGCCTGGAGTGAGGATAGCAATCAGCCCCAGCATTTT. Filled out from reference TRBV30 and TRBJ1-5, the complete variable domain reads SQTIHQWPATLVQPVGSPLSLECTVEGTSNPNLYWYRQAAGRGLQLLFYSVGIGQISSEVPQNLSASRPQDRQFILSSKKLLLSDSGFYLCAWSEDSNQPQHFGDGTRLSIL.

A few counts support this clonotype. V and J are TRBV15 and TRBJ2-7; no reliable D call. The CDR3 is 13 residues long. Between the trimmed V and J ends, which lost 0 bases and 3 bases, there was a span of 6 bases. Looked up from germline, CDR1 is LNHNV and CDR2 is YYDKDF (reference sequence). In DNA, the CDR3 is TGTGCCACCAGCAGAGATCACAACTACGAGCAGTACTTC. Translating gives CATSRDHNYEQYF.

Of note for this clonotype: Being one base from a much bigger clone, this may be a read error. The chain uses TRBV7-3 and TRBJ2-2, with 8 positions matching TRBD2. J gave up 7 bases and V 2 bases, and 6 bases lay outside the gene matches. The CDR3 is made up of 15 amino acids. Germline CDR1 is SGHTA and CDR2 is FQGTGA. The DNA of the CDR3 is TGTGCCAGCAGCTTAGACCAGCGGGGGAACGGGGAGCTGTTTTTT. It codes for CASSLDQRGNGELFF. The entire variable domain, with the rest obtained from reference TRBV7-3 and TRBJ2-2, is as follows: GAGVSQTPSNKVTEKGKYVELRCDPISGHTALYWYRQSLGQGPEFLIYFQGTGAADDSGLPNDRFFAVRPEGSVSTLKIQRTERGDSAVYLCASSLDQRGNGELFFGEGSRLTVL.

This clonotype was detected a few times. The rearrangement joins TRBV7-9 to TRBJ2-7; 7 bases agree with TRBD2. Looked up from germline, CDR1 is SEHNR and CDR2 is FQNEAQ (reference sequence). V lost 5 bases and J lost 1; bases outside the gene matches: 11. This CDR3 region has 16 residues. CDR3 sequence: CASSNQAGTTSYEQYF. The CDR3 nucleotides read TGTGCCAGCAGCAATCAAGCGGGAACGACTTCCTACGAGCAGTACTTC.

This clonotype came up a few times. This sequence joins TRBV20-1 and TRBJ1-3; 9 nucleotides line up with TRBD1. The CDR3 extends over 15 amino acids. The trim removed 4 bases at V and 8 bases at J, leaving 12 bases unmatched. CDR1 is DFQATT and CDR2 is SNEGSKA in the germline V gene (reference sequence). The DNA of the CDR3 is TGCAGTGCTATCAAATCCGGGACAGGGCAGGACACCATATATTTT. This encodes CSAIKSGTGQDTIYF.

This clonotype came up many times. This chain uses TRBV7-6 with TRBJ2-7, with D perhaps assigned TRBD1 or TRBD2 (6 bases each). CDR1 and CDR2 (germline): SGHVS, FNYEAQ. The V end lost 5 bases, the J end lost 3 bases, and 20 bases lay between the germline ends. The CDR3 is 16 amino acids. CDR3 in DNA: TGTGCCAGCAGCCTAAGGGGGGCGGGTTACAGCTACGAGCAGTACTTC. This translates into CASSLRGAGYSYEQYF.

This clonotype was found a few times. The V call is TRBV20-1, the J call TRBJ2-5, with D maybe TRBD1 (6 bases). The germline gives CDR1 DFQATT, CDR2 SNEGSKA (reference sequence). Trimming pared 7 bases from V and 5 bases from J, leaving 11 bases between. The CDR3 spans 11 residues. This CDR3 reads CSGGHGETQYF. The CDR3 DNA reads as TGCAGTGGGGGGCACGGGGAGACCCAGTACTTC.

This clonotype was counted many times. The V gene is TRBV4-3, the J gene TRBJ2-5; possible D gene TRBD2, 5 bases. Per germline, CDR1 LGHNA and CDR2 YSLEER. Trimming removed 3 bases from V and 1 base from J, with 12 bases in between. This CDR3 has 15 amino acids. CDR3 DNA sequence: TGCGCCAGCAGCCAGGATCTAGCAGCCCAAGAGACCCAGTACTTC. Encoded protein: CASSQDLAAQETQYF.

The chain is built from TRBV7-9 and TRBJ2-1; 9 bases align to TRBD2. Trimming removed 4 bases from V and 7 bases from J; junction bases left unmatched: 11. There are 16 residues in the CDR3. Germline values: CDR1 SEHNR, CDR2 FQNEAQ (reference sequence). The chain's CDR3 is CASSSSGRGGQNEQFF. CDR3 DNA sequence: TGTGCCAGCAGCTCCTCTGGGCGGGGGGGCCAAAATGAGCAGTTCTTC.

The chain joins TRBV12-3 or TRBV12-4 to TRBJ1-2, with a tentative D call TRBD1 (6 bases). Between the trimmed V and J ends, which lost 1 base and 4 bases, there was a span of 13 bases. The CDR3 is 15 residues long. CDR3: CASSLGATGTYGYTF. CDR3 coding DNA: TGTGCCAGCAGTTTAGGGGCGACAGGTACCTATGGCTACACCTTC.

This clonotype was counted a few times. The V call is TRBV29-1, the J call TRBJ1-2; TRBD1 is a possible D gene (6 bases). The CDR3 totals 14 residues. V was clipped by 7 bases and J by 6 bases, with 21 bases between them. From germline, CDR1 is SQVTM and CDR2 ANQGSEA. The CDR3 DNA follows: TGCAGCGCCTCGGCAGGGGTTAGAATCGATGGCTACACCTTC. Its protein is CSASAGVRIDGYTF.

The V call is TRBV5-1, the J call TRBJ2-7; no definite D call. Deletions cut 2 bases from V and 0 bases from J, with 9 bases between. The CDR3 covers 14 residues. CDR1 SGHRS and CDR2 YFSETQ come from the germline V gene. The CDR3 sequence: CASSLSVYSYEQYF. The CDR3 region has the DNA TGCGCCAGCAGCTTATCAGTTTACTCCTACGAGCAGTACTTC. The variable domain in full, with the rest retrieved from reference TRBV5-1 and TRBJ2-7, is KAGVTQTPRYLIKTRGQQVTLSCSPISGHRSVSWYQQTPGQGLQFLFEYFSETQRNKGNFPGRFSGRQFSNSRSEMNVSTLELGDSALYLCASSLSVYSYEQYFGPGTRLTVT.

This rearrangement joins TRBV4-3 to TRBJ2-7; 7 nucleotides align to TRBD1. Germline CDR1 reads LGHNA; CDR2 reads YSLEER. J lost 3 bases, V lost 0 bases, and 5 bases had no gene match. This CDR3 region has 15 residues. CDR3 coding DNA: TGCGCCAGCAGCCAAGAAACAGGGGTGGTCTACGAGCAGTACTTC. As protein: CASSQETGVVYEQYF.